This paragraph covers one T cell receptor beta chain sequence. Its antigen is currently unknown. TCRdb recomputed calls from the 5' RACE reads with MiXCR, one row per CDR3 protein. The profile shows about 530,000 distinct CDR3 sequences, more than 20% of them singletons. Germline loops: CDR1 DFQATT, CDR2 SNEGSKA (reference sequence). This CDR3 is 13 amino acids long. Trimming cost V 3 bases and J 7 bases; bases outside gene matches: 6. The sample is drawn from a study of identical twins. General observations from the study: Findings came from cross-sectional statistics, without long-term follow-up of donors.

These sequences were also reported in another study, on yellow fever vaccine responses in identical twins.

V usage is TRBV20-1 and J usage is TRBJ2-4, with TRBD1 matching over 7 bases. This clonotype was obtained from a young woman in good health. Sequencing was performed on CD4+ T cells sorted from blood. The CDR3 sequence: CSASGDRANIQYF. For the CDR3, the DNA is TGCAGTGCTAGTGGAGACAGGGCGAACATTCAGTACTTC.